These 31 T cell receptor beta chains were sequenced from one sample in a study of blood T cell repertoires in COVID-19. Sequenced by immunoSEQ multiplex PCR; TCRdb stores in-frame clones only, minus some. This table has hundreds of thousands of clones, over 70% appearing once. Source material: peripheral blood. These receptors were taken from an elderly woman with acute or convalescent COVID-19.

The CDR3 reads CASRSRYRGEKLFF. CDR3 in DNA: TGTGCCAGCAGATCCCGGTACAGGGGCGAAAAACTGTTTTTT. The J gene is TRBJ1-4, the V gene TRBV28, with TRBD1 matching over 7 bases. J was trimmed by 8 bases and V by 6 bases; bases with no gene match: 9. The CDR3 covers 14 residues. Looked up from germline, CDR1 is MDHEN and CDR2 is SYDVKM.

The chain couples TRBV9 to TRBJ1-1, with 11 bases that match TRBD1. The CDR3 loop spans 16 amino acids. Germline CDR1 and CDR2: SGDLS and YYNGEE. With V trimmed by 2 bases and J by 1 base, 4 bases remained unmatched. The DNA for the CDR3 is TGTGCCAGCAGCGTCGGACAGGGGGCAGAGAACACTGAAGCTTTCTTT. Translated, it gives CASSVGQGAENTEAFF.

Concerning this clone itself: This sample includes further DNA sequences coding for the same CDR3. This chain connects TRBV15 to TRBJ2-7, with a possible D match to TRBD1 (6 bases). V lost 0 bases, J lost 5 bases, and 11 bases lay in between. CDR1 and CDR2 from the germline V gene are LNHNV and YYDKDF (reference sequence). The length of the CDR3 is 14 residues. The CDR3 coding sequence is TGTGCCACCAGCAGAGACAGGGGTTCCGACGAGCAGTACTTC. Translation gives CATSRDRGSDEQYF.

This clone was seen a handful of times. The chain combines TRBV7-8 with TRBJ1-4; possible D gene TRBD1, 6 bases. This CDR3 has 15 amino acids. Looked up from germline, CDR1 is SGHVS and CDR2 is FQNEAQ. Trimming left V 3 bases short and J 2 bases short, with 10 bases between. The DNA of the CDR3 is TGTGCCAGCAGCTTCTCAGGGGCGACTAATGAAAAACTGTTTTTT. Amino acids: CASSFSGATNEKLFF.

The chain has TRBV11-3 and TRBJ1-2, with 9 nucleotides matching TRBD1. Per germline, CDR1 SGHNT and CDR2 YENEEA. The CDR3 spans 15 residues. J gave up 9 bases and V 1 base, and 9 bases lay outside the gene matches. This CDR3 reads CASSLGDRAKHRYTF. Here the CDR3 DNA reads TGTGCCAGCAGCTTAGGGGACAGGGCCAAACATCGCTACACCTTC. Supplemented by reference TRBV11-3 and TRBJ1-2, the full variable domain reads EAGVVQSPRYKIIEKKQPVAFWCNPISGHNTLYWYLQNLGQGPELLIRYENEEAVDDSQLPKDRFSAERLKGVDSTLKIQPAELGDSAVYLCASSLGDRAKHRYTFGSGTRLTVV.

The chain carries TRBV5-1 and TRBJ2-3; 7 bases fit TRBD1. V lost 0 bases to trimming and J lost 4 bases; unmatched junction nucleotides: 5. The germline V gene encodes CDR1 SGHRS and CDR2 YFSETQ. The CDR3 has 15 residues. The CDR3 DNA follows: TGCGCCAGCAGCTTGGATACAGGGGCTGCAGATACGCAGTATTTT. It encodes CASSLDTGAADTQYF.

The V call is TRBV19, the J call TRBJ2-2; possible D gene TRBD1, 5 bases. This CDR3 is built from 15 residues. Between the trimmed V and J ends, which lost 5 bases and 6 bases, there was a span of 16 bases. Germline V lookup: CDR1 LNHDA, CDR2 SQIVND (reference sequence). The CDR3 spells CASSPQNRISGELFF. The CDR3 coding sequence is TGTGCCAGTAGTCCACAAAACAGGATTTCCGGGGAGCTGTTTTTT.

The CDR3 loop is CSASNLLAGSGETQYF. As DNA, the CDR3 is TGCAGTGCTAGTAATCTCCTAGCGGGGAGCGGAGAGACCCAGTACTTC. The chain employs TRBV20-1 and TRBJ2-5, with 9 bases aligning to TRBD2. Germline V gene lookup returns CDR1 DFQATT and CDR2 SNEGSKA (reference sequence). CDR3 length: 16 amino acids. J lost 4 bases, V lost 3 bases, and 12 bases had no gene match.

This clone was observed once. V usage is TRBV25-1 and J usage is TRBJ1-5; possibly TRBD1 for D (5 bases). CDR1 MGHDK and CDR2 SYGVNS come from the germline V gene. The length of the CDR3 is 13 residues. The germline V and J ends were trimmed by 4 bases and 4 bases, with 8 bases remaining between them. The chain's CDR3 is CASSAGGNQPQHF. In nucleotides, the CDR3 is TGTGCCAGCAGTGCGGGGGGAAATCAGCCCCAGCATTTT.

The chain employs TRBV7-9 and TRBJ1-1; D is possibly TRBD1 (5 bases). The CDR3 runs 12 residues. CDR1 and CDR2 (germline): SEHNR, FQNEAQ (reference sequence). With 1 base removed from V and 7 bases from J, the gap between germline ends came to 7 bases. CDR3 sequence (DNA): TGTGCCAGCAGCTTAGAGGGACTTGAAGCTTTCTTT. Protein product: CASSLEGLEAFF.

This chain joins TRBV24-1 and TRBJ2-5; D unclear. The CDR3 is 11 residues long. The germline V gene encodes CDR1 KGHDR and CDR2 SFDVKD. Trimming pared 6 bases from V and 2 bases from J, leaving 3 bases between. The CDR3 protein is CATSQQETQYF. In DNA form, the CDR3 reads TGTGCCACCAGTCAGCAAGAGACCCAGTACTTC.

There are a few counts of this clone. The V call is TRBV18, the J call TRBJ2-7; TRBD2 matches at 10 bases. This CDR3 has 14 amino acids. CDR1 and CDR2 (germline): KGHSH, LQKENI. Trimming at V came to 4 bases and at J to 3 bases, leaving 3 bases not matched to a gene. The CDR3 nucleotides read TGTGCCAGCTCACAGGTAGCGGGAGGCTACGAGCAGTACTTC. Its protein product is CASSQVAGGYEQYF.

The CDR3 coding sequence is TGTGCCACCAGCAGGACAGGGGAGATCACTGAAGCTTTCTTT. Translating gives CATSRTGEITEAFF. The chain is built from TRBV15 and TRBJ1-1; 8 bases match TRBD1. After removal of 3 bases from V and 4 bases from J, the junction contained 4 bases not matched to a gene. The CDR3 has 14 residues. The germline CDR1 and CDR2 sequences are LNHNV and YYDKDF (reference sequence).

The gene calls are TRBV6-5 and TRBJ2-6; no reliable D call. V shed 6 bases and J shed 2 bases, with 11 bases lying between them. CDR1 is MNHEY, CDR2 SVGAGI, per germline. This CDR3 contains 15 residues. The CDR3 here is CASRTLATGANVLTF. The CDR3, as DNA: TGTGCCAGCAGAACGTTAGCAACTGGGGCCAACGTCCTGACTTTC.

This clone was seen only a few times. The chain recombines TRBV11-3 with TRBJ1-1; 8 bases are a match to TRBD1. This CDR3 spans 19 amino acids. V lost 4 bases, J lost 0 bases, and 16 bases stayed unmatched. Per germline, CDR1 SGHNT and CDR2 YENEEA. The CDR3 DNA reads TGTGCCAGCAGCTCCGATTCCATGGACAGGGAGGGGATGAACACTGAAGCTTTCTTT. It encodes CASSSDSMDREGMNTEAFF.

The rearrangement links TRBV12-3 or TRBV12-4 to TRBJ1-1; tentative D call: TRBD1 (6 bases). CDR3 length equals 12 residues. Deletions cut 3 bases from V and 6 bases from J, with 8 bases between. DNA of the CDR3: TGTGCCAGCAGTTTCAGGGGCGCTGAAGCTTTCTTT. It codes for CASSFRGAEAFF.

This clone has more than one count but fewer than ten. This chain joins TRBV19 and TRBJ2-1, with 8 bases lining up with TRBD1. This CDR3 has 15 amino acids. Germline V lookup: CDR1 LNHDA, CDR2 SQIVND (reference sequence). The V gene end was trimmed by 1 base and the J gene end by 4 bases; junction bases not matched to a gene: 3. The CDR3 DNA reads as TGTGCCAGTAGTATAGGACAGGGGATTTACAATGAGCAGTTCTTC. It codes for CASSIGQGIYNEQFF.

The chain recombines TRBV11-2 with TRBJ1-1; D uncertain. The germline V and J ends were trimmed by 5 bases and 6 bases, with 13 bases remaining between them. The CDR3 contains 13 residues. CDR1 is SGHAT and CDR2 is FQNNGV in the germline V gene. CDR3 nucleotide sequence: TGTGCCAGCAGCCGAGGCTGGGTGGCTGAAGCTTTCTTT. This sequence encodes CASSRGWVAEAFF. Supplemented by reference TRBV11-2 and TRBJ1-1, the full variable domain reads EAGVAQSPRYKIIEKRQSVAFWCNPISGHATLYWYQQILGQGPKLLIQFQNNGVVDDSQLPKDRFSAERLKGVDSTLKIQPAKLEDSAVYLCASSRGWVAEAFFGQGTRLTVV.

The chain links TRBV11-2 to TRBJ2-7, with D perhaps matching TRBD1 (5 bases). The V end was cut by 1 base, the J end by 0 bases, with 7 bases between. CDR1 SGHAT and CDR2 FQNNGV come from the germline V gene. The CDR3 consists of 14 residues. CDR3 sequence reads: CASSLGGLSYEQYF. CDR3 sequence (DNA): TGTGCCAGCAGCTTAGGGGGCCTCTCCTACGAGCAGTACTTC.

The CDR3 loop reads CASSQASGSGYTF. Written as DNA, the CDR3 is TGTGCCAGCAGCCAAGCTTCGGGTTCCGGCTACACCTTC. This chain uses TRBV3-1 (or the pseudogene TRBV3-2) with TRBJ1-2; D remains ambiguous. The V end lost 1 base, the J end lost 8 bases, and 11 bases lay between the germline ends. The germline V gene encodes CDR1 LGHDT and CDR2 YNNKEL (reference sequence). CDR3 length: 13 amino acids.

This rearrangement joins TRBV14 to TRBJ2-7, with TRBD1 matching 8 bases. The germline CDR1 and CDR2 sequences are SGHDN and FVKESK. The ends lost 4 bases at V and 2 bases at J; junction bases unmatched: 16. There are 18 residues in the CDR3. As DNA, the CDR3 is TGTGCCAGCAGCCCACTAGGACAGGGCCTCTTTGGTCCCTACGAGCAGTACTTC. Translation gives CASSPLGQGLFGPYEQYF.

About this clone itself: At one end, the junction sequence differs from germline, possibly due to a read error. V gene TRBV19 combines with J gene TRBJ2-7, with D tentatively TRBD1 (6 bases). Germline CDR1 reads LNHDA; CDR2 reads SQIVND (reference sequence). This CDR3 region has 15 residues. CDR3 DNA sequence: TGTGCCAGTAGTACGAGCCCGGCAGGGGCCTTGGCTTTAAACTTC. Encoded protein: CASSTSPAGALALNF.

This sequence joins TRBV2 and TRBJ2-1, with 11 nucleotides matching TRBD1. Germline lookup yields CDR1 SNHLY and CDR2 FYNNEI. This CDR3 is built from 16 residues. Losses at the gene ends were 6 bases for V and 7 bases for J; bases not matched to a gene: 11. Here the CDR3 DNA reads TGTGCCAGCAGACAGGACAGGGGGCTTCTTTTGAATGAGCAGTTCTTC. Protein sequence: CASRQDRGLLLNEQFF.

In DNA, the CDR3 is TGTGCCACCAGTGATTTATACGGGGGGTCCACAGATACGCAGTATTTT. Translation: CATSDLYGGSTDTQYF. The gene calls are TRBV24-1 and TRBJ2-3; 7 nucleotides align to TRBD2. CDR1 and CDR2 (germline): KGHDR, SFDVKD. The CDR3 consists of 16 residues. The V gene end was trimmed by 1 base and the J gene end by 2 bases; junction bases not matched to a gene: 5.

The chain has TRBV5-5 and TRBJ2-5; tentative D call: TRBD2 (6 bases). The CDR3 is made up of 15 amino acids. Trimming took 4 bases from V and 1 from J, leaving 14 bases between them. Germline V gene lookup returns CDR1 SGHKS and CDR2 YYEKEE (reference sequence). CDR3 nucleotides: TGTGCCAGCAGCCTGGGGACTTGGAGCCAAGAGACCCAGTACTTC. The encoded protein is CASSLGTWSQETQYF.

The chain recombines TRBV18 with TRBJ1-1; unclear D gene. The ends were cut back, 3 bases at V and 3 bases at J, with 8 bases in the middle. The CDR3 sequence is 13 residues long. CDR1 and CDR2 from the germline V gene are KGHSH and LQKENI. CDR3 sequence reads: CASSPRVDTEAFF. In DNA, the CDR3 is TGTGCCAGCTCACCGAGGGTGGACACTGAAGCTTTCTTT.

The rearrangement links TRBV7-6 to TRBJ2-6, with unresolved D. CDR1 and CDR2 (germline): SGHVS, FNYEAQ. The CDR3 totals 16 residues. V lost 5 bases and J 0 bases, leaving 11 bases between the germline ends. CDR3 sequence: CASSPQTSSGANVLTF. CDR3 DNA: TGTGCCAGCAGCCCTCAAACCAGCTCTGGGGCCAACGTCCTGACTTTC. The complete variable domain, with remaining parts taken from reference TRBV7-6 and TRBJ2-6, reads GAGVSQSPRYKVTKRGQDVALRCDPISGHVSLYWYRQALGQGPEFLTYFNYEAQQDKSGLPNDRFSAERPEGSISTLTIQRTEQRDSAMYRCASSPQTSSGANVLTFGAGSRLTVL.

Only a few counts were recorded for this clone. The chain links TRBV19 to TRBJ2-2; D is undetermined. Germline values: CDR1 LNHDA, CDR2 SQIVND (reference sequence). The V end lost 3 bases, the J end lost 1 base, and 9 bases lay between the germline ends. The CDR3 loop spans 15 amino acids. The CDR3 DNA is TGTGCCAGTAGTATCAACCACGGGAACACCGGGGAGCTGTTTTTT. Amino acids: CASSINHGNTGELFF.

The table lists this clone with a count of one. The CDR3 coding sequence is TGTGCCAGCTCACCACTACTACAGGGCAGGGGTGAAAAACTGTTTTTT. Its translation: CASSPLLQGRGEKLFF. J is TRBJ1-4 and V is TRBV18, with D tentatively TRBD1 (6 bases). The V and J ends lost 1 base and 7 bases respectively, with 16 bases between them. CDR1 and CDR2 (germline): KGHSH, LQKENI. CDR3 length equals 16 residues.

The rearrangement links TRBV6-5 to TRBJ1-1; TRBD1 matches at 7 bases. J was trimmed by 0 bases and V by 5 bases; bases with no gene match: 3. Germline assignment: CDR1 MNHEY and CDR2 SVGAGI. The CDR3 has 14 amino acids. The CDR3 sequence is CASSRQGMNTEAFF. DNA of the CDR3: TGTGCCAGCAGTCGACAGGGCATGAACACTGAAGCTTTCTTT.

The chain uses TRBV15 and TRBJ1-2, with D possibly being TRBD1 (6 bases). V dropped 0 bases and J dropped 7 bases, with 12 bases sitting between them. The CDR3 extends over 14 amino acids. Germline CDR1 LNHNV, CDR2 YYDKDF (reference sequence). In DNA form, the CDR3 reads TGTGCCACCAGCAGAGACAGGGGTGAGGGTGGCTACACCTTC. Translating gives CATSRDRGEGGYTF. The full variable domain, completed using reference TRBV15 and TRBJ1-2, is DAMVIQNPRYQVTQFGKPVTLSCSQTLNHNVMYWYQQKSSQAPKLLFHYYDKDFNNEADTPDNFQSRRPNTSFCFLDIRSPGLGDTAMYLCATSRDRGEGGYTFGSGTRLTVV.